The 6 T cell receptor beta chains listed next were all sequenced from one sample in a study of shared clonotypes between healthy human individuals. Assay: immunoSEQ multiplex PCR; the TCRdb copy retains only in-frame clones and omits some. The data show roughly 2.6 million clones, with around nine tenths seen just once and 0.13% to 0.15% held by the top ten. The sequenced sample was naive CD4+ T cells sorted from blood. Documented subset: CD45RA+ positively selected. Source of these receptors: a man aged 18 to 29 in good health.

This chain uses TRBV7-3 with TRBJ2-1, with D tentatively TRBD2 (5 bases). Germline V gene data show CDR1 as SGHTA and CDR2 as FQGTGA. V lost 2 bases and J 7 bases, leaving 9 bases between the germline ends. The CDR3 totals 13 residues. The CDR3 here is CASSLGRENEQFF. DNA of the CDR3: TGTGCCAGCAGCTTAGGCCGGGAAAATGAGCAGTTCTTC.

This clone was picked up one time. J is TRBJ2-2 and V is TRBV5-1, with TRBD2 matching 9 bases. CDR3 length: 16 amino acids. The germline gives CDR1 SGHRS, CDR2 YFSETQ. The V and J ends lost 0 bases and 3 bases, in that order; junction bases with no gene match: 3. CDR3 loop: CASSLEASGDTGELFF. As DNA, the CDR3 is TGCGCCAGCAGCTTGGAGGCTAGCGGGGACACCGGGGAGCTGTTTTTT.

This clone was detected only a few times. The V gene is TRBV2, the J gene TRBJ1-1; perhaps TRBD1 as D (6 bases). V was trimmed by 3 bases and J by 12 bases, leaving 11 bases between them. The CDR3 runs 11 residues. Germline V CDR1 and CDR2: SNHLY, FYNNEI. CDR3 sequence: CASSDQGRTFF. The CDR3 region has the DNA TGTGCCAGCAGTGATCAGGGGAGGACTTTCTTT.

V is TRBV28 and J is TRBJ1-2; TRBD1 aligns across 8 bases. J gave up 4 bases and V 8 bases, and 9 bases lay outside the gene matches. CDR3 size: 14 residues. Germline V gene sequence: CDR1 MDHEN, CDR2 SYDVKM. CDR3 region: CASLSGTGSYGYTF. Here the CDR3 DNA reads TGTGCCAGCCTTTCTGGGACAGGAAGCTATGGCTACACCTTC.

V usage is TRBV11-2 and J usage is TRBJ1-5; the D gene is possibly TRBD1 (6 bases). V dropped 1 base and J dropped 2 bases, with 12 bases sitting between them. Germline V gene data show CDR1 as SGHAT and CDR2 as FQNNGV. The length of the CDR3 is 16 residues. In nucleotides, the CDR3 is TGTGCCAGCAGCTTAGGCGCAGGGGCGGGCAATCAGCCCCAGCATTTT. It is translated as CASSLGAGAGNQPQHF.

This chain joins TRBV6-6 and TRBJ2-1; 7 bases are shared with TRBD2. V shed 8 bases and J 7 bases; nucleotides not matched to a gene: 14. Germline-derived CDR1 and CDR2 are MNHNY and SVGAGI (reference sequence). The CDR3 runs to 15 residues. The CDR3 reads CASSPGRALLNEQFF. The CDR3 bases are TGTGCCAGCTCCCCGGGGAGGGCCCTTTTGAATGAGCAGTTCTTC.